The T cell receptor (beta chain) under discussion was sequenced for a study of CD8 T cells in Susac syndrome. CD8+ and CD4+ T cells from blood underwent TCR beta sequencing. It was negative isolation that provided the CD8+ and CD4+ T cells, whereas TEMRA cells were enriched by FACS. The RNA, about 0.45 to 1 ug, was put through reverse transcription using random hexamers. It was immunoSEQ multiplex PCR that amplified TCR beta CDR3 across 54 Vbeta and 13 Jbeta. TCRdb independently ran MiXCR on the immunoSEQ multiplex PCR reads; one entry per CDR3 protein. The data contain some 400,000 distinct CDR3 sequences, 85% to 90% of them seen just once; the ten biggest clones take up under 0.15%. Germline V gene data show CDR1 as MNHEY and CDR2 as SVGAGI. V was pared by 6 bases and J by 5 bases, with 13 bases between. The CDR3 has 14 residues.

V is TRBV6-5 and J is TRBJ2-2; D call uncertain. Sequenced material: CD8+ T cells from PBMCs. The TCR sequence derives from a human donor with multiple sclerosis. CDR3 residues: CASSSVLSTGELFF. In DNA form, the CDR3 reads TGTGCCAGCAGCTCCGTTCTTAGTACCGGGGAGCTGTTTTTT.